This is a list of T cell receptor beta chains from one sample in a study of regulatory T cells in long-lasting Graves disease. In TCRdb, the multiplex PCR reads were re-called with MiXCR into one record per CDR3 protein. The repertoire consists of around 250,000 distinct CDR3 sequences, with roughly 18% occurring once and the leading ten covering approximately 14%. The sample was also linked to a second study, of T cells in Graves' hyperthyroidism and ophthalmopathy.

Sequenced material: peripheral blood mononuclear cells (PBMCs), taken at new diagnosis, from a patient treated with antithyroid drugs. The origin of the receptors is a woman aged 25 to 39 with Graves disease. Both conserved end residues are part of each CDR3. D genes are given only for firm matches. Rows may omit the clone size; those that give it use once, few, many or a size class.

d_gene	len	v_gene	j_gene	abundance	CDR3aa	CDR3nt
TRBD1	14	TRBV6-1	TRBJ1-2	many	CASTRTGLNYGYTF	TGTGCCAGCACCCGGACAGGGTTGAACTATGGCTACACCTTC
-	14	TRBV5-1	TRBJ1-5	many	CASSLGFSNQPQHF	TGCGCCAGCAGCTTGGGGTTTAGCAATCAGCCCCAGCATTTT
-	15	TRBV7-9	TRBJ1-4	many	CASSPSGARQEKLFF	TGTGCCAGCAGCCCCTCCGGGGCCCGGCAGGAAAAACTGTTTTTT
-	16	TRBV12-3/TRBV12-4	TRBJ1-1	-	CASSLLYGFLDTEAFF	TGTGCCAGCAGTTTATTATACGGTTTTTTGGACACTGAAGCTTTCTTT
TRBD2	17	TRBV20-1	TRBJ2-3	few	CSARTSGGTRLTDTQYF	TGCAGTGCTAGGACTAGCGGGGGGACGCGGCTCACAGATACGCAGTATTTT
-	13	TRBV19	TRBJ1-3	-	CASSIVLSNTIYF	TGTGCCAGTAGTATAGTATTGAGCAACACCATATATTTT
-	13	TRBV7-9	TRBJ1-1	many	CASSIEGGAEAFF	TGTGCCAGCAGTATCGAGGGAGGGGCTGAAGCTTTCTTT
-	14	TRBV28	TRBJ2-5	-	CASRGRVSPETQYF	TGTGCCAGCAGGGGCAGGGTCTCACCAGAGACCCAGTACTTC
TRBD1	16	TRBV5-1	TRBJ1-2	many	CASSLGGTVDVYGYTF	TGCGCCAGCAGCTTGGGGGGGACAGTGGACGTCTATGGCTACACCTTC
TRBD1	14	TRBV7-2	TRBJ2-1	many	CASSLGDRYNEQFF	TGTGCCAGCAGCTTAGGGGACAGGTACAATGAGCAGTTCTTC
TRBD2	19	TRBV5-1	TRBJ2-1	-	CASSRRTGTSGGTYNEQFF	TGCGCCAGCAGCCGGAGAACCGGGACTAGCGGGGGGACCTACAATGAGCAGTTCTTC
-	14	TRBV5-1	TRBJ2-3	many	CASSFRELTDTQYF	TGCGCCAGCAGCTTCCGGGAACTCACAGATACGCAGTATTTT
TRBD1	17	TRBV9	TRBJ1-3	-	CASSGGTAAFSGNTIYF	TGTGCCAGCAGCGGCGGGACAGCCGCTTTCTCTGGAAACACCATATATTTT
-	14	TRBV29-1	TRBJ2-5	many	CSVEFGGPQETQYF	TGCAGCGTTGAATTTGGGGGCCCCCAAGAGACCCAGTACTTC
TRBD2	16	TRBV20-1	TRBJ2-3	-	CSADYGLAGGRDTQYF	TGCAGTGCTGACTACGGACTAGCGGGGGGCCGGGATACGCAGTATTTT
-	17	TRBV19	TRBJ2-1	few	CASSIEGVRGHHNEQFF	TGTGCCAGTAGTATAGAAGGCGTGCGGGGGCATCACAATGAGCAGTTCTTC